This TCR beta chain was documented in a study of T cell repertoires in cytomegalovirus infection. Study-level background: Researchers turned to recently identified HLA-C-restricted CMV epitopes as well as well-studied HLA-B-restricted ones. CMV infection plus the matching HLA type was flagged by public TCR beta signatures. Study-wide points: Cumulative frequency of public TCR beta families picked out carriers of CMV plus the relevant HLA. What dominated the ex vivo response were HLA-C-restricted CMV-specific TCR beta clonotypes.

Note on this clonotype: Antigen: not known.

One entry per CDR3 protein, called by TCRdb with MiXCR from the reads. The sample consists of roughly 500,000 distinct CDR3 sequences, about 39% of them appearing once. J gave up 0 bases and V 6 bases, and 5 bases lay outside the gene matches. This CDR3 has 15 amino acids. Looked up from germline, CDR1 is SGHVS and CDR2 is FQNEAQ. This chain joins TRBV7-8 and TRBJ1-3; 7 bases agree with TRBD1. The receptor's source is a human donor in good health (CMV status not recorded). Some clones in this sample may be carry-over from other donors' samples. The sequenced sample was cultured PBMCs, obtained from culture after CMV antigen stimulation. The CDR3, as DNA: TGTGCCAGCAGGAGGGACAGAAGCTCTGGAAACACCATATATTTT. Translating it yields CASRRDRSSGNTIYF.